A selection of T cell receptor beta chains follows, all from one sample in a study of cytomegalovirus exposure and HLA in healthy donors. The assay was immunoSEQ multiplex PCR, and TCRdb's table has in-frame clones only and misses some. The table lists fewer than 200,000 clones, roughly 81% of them singletons. Sequencing was performed on PBMCs. The receptor source for this set is a woman aged 45-65 years in good health and CMV-seronegative. The conserved cysteine and the conserved F or W are not part of the CDR3 here.

V	J	CDR3
TRBV7-2	TRBJ2-5	ASSFGRRLETQY
TRBV9	TRBJ1-1	ASSRIAGGNTEAF
TRBV19	TRBJ2-3	ATSPGLAGANTDTQY
TRBV7-9	TRBJ1-5	ASSLSGGRNQPQH
TRBV7-9	TRBJ2-5	ASSALTRGLGETQY
TRBV11-3	TRBJ1-3	ASSLAPDRSSGNTIY
TRBV13	TRBJ2-3	ASSLVSVGGLRRDTQY
TRBV7-9	TRBJ1-4	ASRPWTGGEKLF
TRBV5-5	TRBJ1-3	ASSLVWGRSGNTIY
TRBV5-8	TRBJ2-7	ATTNGQGRGHEQY
TRBV6-5	TRBJ2-7	ASSRTVDYEQY